Presented here are 20 T cell receptor beta chains from one specimen sequenced in a study of neoadjuvant nivolumab and ipilimumab in lung cancer. Sequencing used immunoSEQ multiplex PCR; TCRdb keeps in-frame clones, though not all of them. Found here are 18,000 or so clones, 65% to 85% of them singletons; the top ten hold 9%. Sequencing used tumor tissue, obtained after neoadjuvant nivolumab, alone or with ipilimumab, at or shortly before surgery. The receptor set was obtained from an adult with non-small cell lung cancer.

This chain links TRBV6-5 with TRBJ1-6, with D possibly TRBD1 on 5 matching bases. Germline assignment: CDR1 MNHEY and CDR2 SVGAGI. V was pared by 7 bases and J by 13 bases, with 17 bases between. This CDR3 is built from 13 residues. CDR3: CASTGPKGRPLHF. The CDR3 DNA follows: TGTGCCAGCACGGGGCCGAAAGGCAGGCCCCTCCACTTT.

The rearrangement joins TRBV6-1 to TRBJ1-5, with a possible D match to TRBD1 (5 bases). The CDR3 is made up of 16 amino acids. Germline V gene sequence: CDR1 MNHNS, CDR2 SASEGT. V was clipped by 3 bases and J by 2 bases, with 14 bases between them. The CDR3: CASSDRVGLGNQPQHF. The CDR3 nucleotides read TGTGCCAGCAGTGACAGGGTCGGGTTGGGCAATCAGCCCCAGCATTTT.

The rearrangement joins TRBV5-1 to TRBJ1-5; D is perhaps TRBD1 (6 bases). CDR1 and CDR2 (germline): SGHRS, YFSETQ. The V end lost 1 base, the J end lost 1 base, and 9 bases lay between the germline ends. The CDR3 runs 15 residues. The CDR3 DNA reads as TGCGCCAGCAGCTTGTCCGGGACAAGCAATCAGCCCCAGCATTTT. It translates to CASSLSGTSNQPQHF.

The genes are TRBV4-1 and TRBJ1-4; 8 nucleotides match TRBD1. The germline CDR1 and CDR2 sequences are MGHRA and YSYEKL. J was trimmed by 2 bases and V by 1 base; bases with no gene match: 0. The CDR3 extends over 15 amino acids. CDR3 amino acids: CASSQGTGTNEKLFF. CDR3 nucleotide sequence: TGCGCCAGCAGCCAAGGGACAGGGACTAATGAAAAACTGTTTTTT.

The genes are TRBV11-2 and TRBJ1-2; TRBD1 is a possible D gene (6 bases). Germline V gene data show CDR1 as SGHAT and CDR2 as FQNNGV. Trimming removed 6 bases from V and 5 bases from J, with 13 bases in between. There are 13 residues in the CDR3. The CDR3 loop reads CASSPDRGYGYTF. CDR3 nucleotide sequence: TGTGCCAGCAGTCCGGACAGAGGATATGGCTACACCTTC.

V and J are TRBV6-5 and TRBJ1-5; D is undetermined. This CDR3 comprises 12 residues. V was trimmed by 4 bases and J by 4 bases, leaving 5 bases between them. In germline, CDR1 is MNHEY, CDR2 SVGAGI. As DNA, the CDR3 is TGTGCCAGCAGTTCCGGGAATCAGCCCCAGCATTTT. Translated: CASSSGNQPQHF.

This sequence joins TRBV19 and TRBJ2-2; maybe TRBD1 (5 bases). Trimming removed 0 bases from V and 6 bases from J, with 8 bases in between. CDR1 is LNHDA and CDR2 is SQIVND in the germline V gene (reference sequence). CDR3 length: 14 residues. The CDR3 DNA reads as TGTGCCAGTAGTATAGACAGGGCGGCCGGGGAGCTGTTTTTT. The encoded protein is CASSIDRAAGELFF.

This chain joins TRBV14 and TRBJ2-1; 8 bases fit TRBD1. This CDR3 has 14 residues. V was clipped by 1 base and J by 8 bases; unmatched bases: 4. Germline CDR1 reads SGHDN; CDR2 reads FVKESK. The CDR3 DNA is TGTGCCAGCAGCCAAGGCTCAGGGGGCGATGAGCAGTTCTTC. Translated: CASSQGSGGDEQFF.

The genes are TRBV14 and TRBJ2-2, with D perhaps TRBD2 (6 bases). The V end was cut by 5 bases, the J end by 3 bases, with 10 bases between. The CDR3 totals 14 residues. Germline values: CDR1 SGHDN, CDR2 FVKESK. CDR3 sequence (DNA): TGTGCCAGCAGCTTATGGGACTACACCGGGGAGCTGTTTTTT. Translated, it gives CASSLWDYTGELFF.

The chain uses TRBV30 and TRBJ1-6, with TRBD1 matching 9 bases. The germline gives CDR1 GTSNPN, CDR2 SVGIG (reference sequence). CDR3 length equals 13 residues. Trimming took 4 bases from V and 13 from J; bases not matched to a gene: 8. The CDR3, as DNA: TGTGCCTGGATGGGACAGGGAAATACGCCCCTCCACTTT. The encoded protein is CAWMGQGNTPLHF.

By sample fraction, this clone is medium-sized. This chain uses TRBV6-6 with TRBJ1-1, with D possibly matching TRBD1 (5 bases). The germline gives CDR1 MNHNY, CDR2 SVGAGI (reference sequence). V was pared by 2 bases and J by 1 base, with 5 bases between. The CDR3 is 13 residues long. CDR3 sequence (DNA): TGTGCCAGCAGTTACGGGGGGAACACTGAAGCTTTCTTT. Translated: CASSYGGNTEAFF.

This chain joins TRBV5-5 and TRBJ1-1, with 7 bases aligning to TRBD1. This CDR3 comprises 14 residues. The germline gives CDR1 SGHKS, CDR2 YYEKEE (reference sequence). V was pared by 0 bases and J by 10 bases, with 9 bases of the junction left unmatched. CDR3 in DNA: TGTGCCAGCAGCTTGGCGACAGGGTTCGTGGGAGCTTTCTTT. Protein product: CASSLATGFVGAFF.

The J gene is TRBJ1-3, the V gene TRBV5-1; D not certain. The CDR3 consists of 14 residues. Per the germline V gene, CDR1 is SGHRS and CDR2 is YFSETQ. V lost 3 bases to trimming and J lost 2 bases, with 9 bases between them. Written as DNA, the CDR3 is TGCGCCAGCAGCTCCGGGGTGCCTGGAAACACCATATATTTT. Its translation is CASSSGVPGNTIYF.

The CDR3 DNA follows: TGTGCCAGCAGCCAACAGGTTCAAAGCACAGATACGCAGTATTTT. It yields the protein CASSQQVQSTDTQYF. J is TRBJ2-3 and V is TRBV7-2; possible D gene TRBD1, 5 bases. The CDR3 covers 15 residues. CDR1 and CDR2 (germline): SGHTA, FQGNSA. The V gene lost 5 bases and the J gene lost 0 bases, with 12 bases spanning the gap.

CDR3 nucleotides: TGTGCCAGCAGCGGCAGGGGATTTCAAGCTTTCTTT. Translation: CASSGRGFQAFF. The chain recombines TRBV28 with TRBJ1-1, with a tentative D call TRBD1 (6 bases). This CDR3 is 12 amino acids long. Trimming took off 6 bases at V and 9 bases at J, with 14 bases between the two ends. CDR1 and CDR2 (germline): MDHEN, SYDVKM.

This clone was seen once. This chain links TRBV7-2 with TRBJ1-2; D not certain. This CDR3 is built from 10 residues. Germline V gives CDR1 SGHTA, CDR2 FQGNSA. V lost 4 bases and J lost 4, with 1 base in between. CDR3: CASSSYGYTF. The CDR3 DNA follows: TGTGCCAGCAGCTCCTATGGCTACACCTTC.

The chain employs TRBV6-5 and TRBJ1-2; D may be TRBD1 (5 bases). This CDR3 is built from 14 residues. The germline V gene has CDR1 MNHEY and CDR2 SVGAGI. The V and J ends lost 4 bases and 3 bases respectively, with 12 bases between them. In nucleotides, the CDR3 is TGTGCCAGCAGTTTCCAAGGGGCCGACTATGGCTACACCTTC. Translated: CASSFQGADYGYTF.

V gene TRBV4-1 combines with J gene TRBJ2-5; D is unclear. Between the trimmed V and J ends, which lost 0 bases and 3 bases, there was a span of 8 bases. This CDR3 is built from 14 residues. In germline, CDR1 is MGHRA, CDR2 YSYEKL. This CDR3 reads CASSQELGEETQYF. The CDR3 nucleotides are TGCGCCAGCAGCCAAGAACTGGGCGAAGAGACCCAGTACTTC.

In this sample, this clone turned up a few times. The CDR3 nucleotides are TGTGCCAGCAGCTCTCAGGACAGGGGGTCCTACGAGCAGTACTTC. Translating gives CASSSQDRGSYEQYF. The rearrangement joins TRBV11-2 to TRBJ2-7; the match to TRBD1 covers 10 bases. The CDR3 contains 15 residues. The V gene's germline CDR1 is SGHAT and CDR2 FQNNGV. The V segment lost 4 bases and the J segment 1 base; nucleotides outside the gene matches: 4.

This chain uses TRBV18 with TRBJ2-6, with D hard to call. The germline V gene encodes CDR1 KGHSH and CDR2 LQKENI. This CDR3 region has 16 residues. V was cut by 1 base and J by 0 bases, with 7 bases left in between. The CDR3 DNA reads as TGTGCCAGCTCACCACAACGGACCTCTGGGGCCAACGTCCTGACTTTC. It codes for CASSPQRTSGANVLTF. Full variable domain (outside the CDR3, taken from reference TRBV18 and TRBJ2-6): NAGVMQNPRHLVRRRGQEARLRCSPMKGHSHVYWYRQLPEEGLKFMVYLQKENIIDESGMPKERFSAEFPKEGPSILRIQQVVRGDSAAYFCASSPQRTSGANVLTFGAGSRLTVL.